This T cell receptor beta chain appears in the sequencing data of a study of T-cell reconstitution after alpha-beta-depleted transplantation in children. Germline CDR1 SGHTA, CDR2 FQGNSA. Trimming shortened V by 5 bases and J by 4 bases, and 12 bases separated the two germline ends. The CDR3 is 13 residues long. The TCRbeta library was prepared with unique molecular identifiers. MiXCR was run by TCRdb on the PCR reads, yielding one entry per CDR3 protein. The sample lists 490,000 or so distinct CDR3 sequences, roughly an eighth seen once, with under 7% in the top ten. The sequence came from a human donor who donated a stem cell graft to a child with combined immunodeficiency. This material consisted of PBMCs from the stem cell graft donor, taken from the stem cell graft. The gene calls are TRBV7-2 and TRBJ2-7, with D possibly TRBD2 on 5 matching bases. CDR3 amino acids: CASSRWRAYEQYF. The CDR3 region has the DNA TGTGCCAGCAGCCGGTGGCGGGCGTACGAGCAGTACTTC.